This TCR beta chain was sequenced during a study of T cell responses to AZD1222 COVID-19 vaccine. Study information: Pooled together were second doses at about 4 or about 12 weeks. Points from the study as a whole: Unmutated variant regions are reportedly the target of nearly half of TCRs that are spike-specific. Clonal diversity was possibly underestimated, and white British individuals and females predominated among donors. Only after the peak T cell response were repertoires sampled.

The CDR3 totals 15 residues. V lost 4 bases and J lost 2, with 13 bases in between. Germline lookup yields CDR1 SGHNT and CDR2 YENEEA. Comment on this clone: The antigen is undetermined.

Profiled with immunoSEQ multiplex PCR; TCRdb holds only in-frame clones, not every one. The table lists 90,000 to 120,000 clones, about 85% of them singletons. This rearrangement joins TRBV11-3 to TRBJ2-3, with D tentatively TRBD1 (7 bases). The sequencing here drew on peripheral blood, taken on day 0 of AZD1222 vaccination. The TCR sequence derives from an adult in good health. The CDR3, as DNA: TGTGCCAGCAGCTGGGGGGACAGACCCACAGATACGCAGTATTTT. Protein sequence: CASSWGDRPTDTQYF.